Listed below are T cell receptor beta chains from one sample, sequenced in a study of blood T cells in healthy people across ages. A single record per CDR3 protein comes from TCRdb applying MiXCR to the 5' RACE reads. The data contain some 800,000 distinct CDR3 sequences, under 55% of them singletons. The sample consisted of blood. These receptors all stem from a man aged 55 to 70 in good health. Both conserved end residues are part of each CDR3. Each record gives: V gene, D gene, J gene, clone size, CDR3 DNA, CDR3 protein. D genes are given only for firm matches. Size tells how often a clone was seen (once, few, many) or the class of an expanded clone, and some rows leave it out.

>TRBV29-1|TRBD1|TRBJ1-2|once
TGCAGCGTTCGCCTCGAGACAGGGGACGGAAAAATGTTTAGCTATGGCTACACCTTC
CSVRLETGDGKMFSYGYTF
>TRBV6-2/TRBV6-3|TRBD1|TRBJ1-5|few
TGTGCCAGCAGTTACCCGATTGGACAGGGTGATTACAATCAGCCCCAGCATTTT
CASSYPIGQGDYNQPQHF
>TRBV21-1|-|TRBJ1-2|-
TGTGCCAGCGGCTTACGACAGGGGGATGGCTACACCTTC
CASGLRQGDGYTF
>TRBV30|TRBD2|TRBJ2-1|-
TGTGCCTGGATCCTAGCGGGGGCCTACAATGAGCAGTTCTTC
CAWILAGAYNEQFF
>TRBV6-5|-|TRBJ1-2|-
TGTGCCAGCAGACGGATCGGACGGGCAGCGGATGGCTACACCTTC
CASRRIGRAADGYTF
>TRBV20-1|-|TRBJ1-2|-
TGCAGTGCTACCGGGCTTGGTGGCTACACCTTC
CSATGLGGYTF
>TRBV10-3|TRBD2|TRBJ2-7|-
TGTGCCATCGCCTGGGAGGGTGAGCAGTACTTC
CAIAWEGEQYF
>TRBV9|-|TRBJ1-2|many
TGTGCCAGCAGCGTAGACGGGAGCTACACCTTC
CASSVDGSYTF
>TRBV24-1|-|TRBJ2-6|-
TGTGCCACCCGTAACAAGGGCTCTGGGGCCAACGTCCTGACTTTC
CATRNKGSGANVLTF
>TRBV20-1|-|TRBJ1-1|-
TGCAGTGCTAGAGGGCAGCCACAGAACACTGAAGCTTTCTTT
CSARGQPQNTEAFF
>TRBV7-7|TRBD2|TRBJ2-5|few
TGTGCCAGCAGCTTTCTAGCGGGGGGGCCGGGAGAGCAAGAGACCCAGTACTTC
CASSFLAGGPGEQETQYF
>TRBV12-5|-|TRBJ1-2|-
TGTGCTAGTGGTCCACAGGAGAACTATGGCTGCACCTTC
CASGPQENYGCTF
>TRBV11-2|-|TRBJ1-1|-
TGTGCCAGCAGCTCGTACTGGGAAAAGGCTGAAGCTTTCTTT
CASSSYWEKAEAFF
>TRBV7-9|-|TRBJ2-1|-
TGTGCCAGCAGCTTATCCGGGGGGCGGCAGTTCTTC
CASSLSGGRQFF
>TRBV24-1|TRBD1|TRBJ1-5|few
TGTGCCACCAGTGATCGAGGACAGGGAAATCAGCCCCAGCATTTT
CATSDRGQGNQPQHF